This TCR beta chain was identified in a study of neoadjuvant anti-PD-1 for oral cavity cancer. Study outcomes and limitations: Post-nivolumab, blood T cell clonality was significantly elevated in non-responders.

Repertoires were generated with immunoSEQ multiplex PCR, while TCRdb's copy carries only in-frame clones and drops some. The repertoire has around 15,000 clones, roughly two thirds of them found once; the top ten carry 2.6%. V lost 7 bases, J lost 4 bases, and 14 bases stayed unmatched. Germline CDR1 SGHRS, CDR2 YFSETQ. This CDR3 has 17 amino acids. Patients were newly diagnosed with stage II-IVA oral cavity squamous cell carcinoma without prior systemic or radiation treatment. Comments on this clone: Its antigen is currently unknown.

This TCR was recovered from a person aged 35 to 85 with oral cavity squamous cell carcinoma. The sequencing here drew on PBMCs, taken before nivolumab (anti-PD-1) treatment. The rearrangement joins TRBV5-1 to TRBJ2-6; 7 positions agree with TRBD2. The CDR3 reads CASGVGGAARGANVLTF. The DNA for the CDR3 is TGCGCCAGCGGCGTGGGAGGGGCCGCCAGGGGGGCCAACGTCCTGACTTTC.